Included here is one T cell receptor (beta chain) sequence, with context. Genes here carry mouse names. The table came from immunoSEQ multiplex PCR; TCRdb's copy has only in-frame clones and leaves some out. Of about 5,800 clones listed, 46% are singletons. This sample is drawn from a study of tissue T cells after allogeneic stem cell transplantation. The sample's time point: mouse harvest day 7 after allogeneic transplant. Mouse grafts combined 10^7 T-cell-depleted bone marrow cells with 10^6 splenic CD5+ T cells. The sequencing sample was made of skin. The receptor was isolated from a female BALB/c mouse given C57BL/6 T cells with graft-versus-host disease after an allogeneic hematopoietic cell transplant.

CDR3 sequence reads: CSSSQKGLGGSDTQYF. The part of the CDR3 DNA that was read is TGCTCCAGCAGTCAAAAGGGCCTGGGGGGGTCAGACACCCAGTAC. The chain couples TRBV23 to TRBJ2-5; the table's D call TRBD2 went unverified against the DNA. The CDR3 goes on 1 residue after the read ends, and that part is filled in from the germline J gene. The germline gives CDR1 KGHTA, CDR2 FQNQQP. This CDR3 region has 16 residues.